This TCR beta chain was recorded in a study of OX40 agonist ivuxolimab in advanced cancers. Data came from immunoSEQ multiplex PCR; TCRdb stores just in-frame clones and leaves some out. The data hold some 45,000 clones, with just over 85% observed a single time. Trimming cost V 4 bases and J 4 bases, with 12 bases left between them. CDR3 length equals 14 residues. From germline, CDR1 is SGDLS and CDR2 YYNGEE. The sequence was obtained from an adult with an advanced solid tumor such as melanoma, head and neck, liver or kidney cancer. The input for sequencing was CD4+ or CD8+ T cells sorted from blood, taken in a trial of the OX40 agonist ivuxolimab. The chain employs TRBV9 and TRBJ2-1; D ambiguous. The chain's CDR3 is CASSPETAYNEQFF. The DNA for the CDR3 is TGTGCCAGCAGCCCAGAAACGGCTTACAATGAGCAGTTCTTC.